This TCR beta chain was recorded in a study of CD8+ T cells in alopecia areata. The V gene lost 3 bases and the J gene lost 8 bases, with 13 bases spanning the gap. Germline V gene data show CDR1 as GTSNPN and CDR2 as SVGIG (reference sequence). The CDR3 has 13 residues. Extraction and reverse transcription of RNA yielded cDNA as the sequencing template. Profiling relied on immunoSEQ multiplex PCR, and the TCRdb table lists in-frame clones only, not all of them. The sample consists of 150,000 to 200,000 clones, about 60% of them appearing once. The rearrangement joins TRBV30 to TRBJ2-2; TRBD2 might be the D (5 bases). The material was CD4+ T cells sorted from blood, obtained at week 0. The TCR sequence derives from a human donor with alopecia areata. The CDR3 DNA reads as TGTGCCTGGAGCGTTTTGGAGGCTGGGGAGCTGTTTTTT. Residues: CAWSVLEAGELFF.